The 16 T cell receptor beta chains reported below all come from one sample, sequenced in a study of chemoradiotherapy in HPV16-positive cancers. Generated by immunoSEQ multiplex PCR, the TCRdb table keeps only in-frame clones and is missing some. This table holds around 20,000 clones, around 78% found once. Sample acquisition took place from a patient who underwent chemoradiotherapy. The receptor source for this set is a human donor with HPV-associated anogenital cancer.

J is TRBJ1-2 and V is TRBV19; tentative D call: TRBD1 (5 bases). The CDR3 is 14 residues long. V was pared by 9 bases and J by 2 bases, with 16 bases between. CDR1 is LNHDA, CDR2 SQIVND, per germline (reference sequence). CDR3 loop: CASFDQGRNYGYTF. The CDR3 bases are TGTGCCAGCTTTGACCAGGGAAGAAACTATGGCTACACCTTC.

For the CDR3, the DNA is TGTGCCACCGTGCTGGGGGGGGCCCGCCCAGATACGCAGTATTTT. It specifies CATVLGGARPDTQYF. The V call is TRBV28, the J call TRBJ2-3; perhaps TRBD2 as D (7 bases). V gave up 10 bases and J gave up 4 bases, with 21 bases separating them. The CDR3 is made up of 15 amino acids. Germline loops: CDR1 MDHEN, CDR2 SYDVKM.

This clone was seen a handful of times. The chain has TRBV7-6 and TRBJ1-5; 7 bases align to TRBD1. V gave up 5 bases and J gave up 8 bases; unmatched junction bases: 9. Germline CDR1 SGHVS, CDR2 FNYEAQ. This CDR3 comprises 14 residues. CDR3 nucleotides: TGTGCCAGCAGCCGGAGACAGGGAGCGGAGCCCCAGCATTTT. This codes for CASSRRQGAEPQHF.

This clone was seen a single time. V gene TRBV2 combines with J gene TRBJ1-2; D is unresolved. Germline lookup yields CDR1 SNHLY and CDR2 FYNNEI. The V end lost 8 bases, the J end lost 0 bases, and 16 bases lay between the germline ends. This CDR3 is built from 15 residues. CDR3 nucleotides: TGTGCCAGCCTCAGTGGCACAGACCCTAACTATGGCTACACCTTC. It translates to CASLSGTDPNYGYTF.

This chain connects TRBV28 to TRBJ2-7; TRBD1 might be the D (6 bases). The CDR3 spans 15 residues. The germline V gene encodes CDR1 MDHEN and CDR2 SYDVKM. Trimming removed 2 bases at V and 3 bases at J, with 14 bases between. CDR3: CASSLGDTGSYEQYF. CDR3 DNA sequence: TGTGCCAGCAGTTTAGGTGATACAGGGAGCTACGAGCAGTACTTC.

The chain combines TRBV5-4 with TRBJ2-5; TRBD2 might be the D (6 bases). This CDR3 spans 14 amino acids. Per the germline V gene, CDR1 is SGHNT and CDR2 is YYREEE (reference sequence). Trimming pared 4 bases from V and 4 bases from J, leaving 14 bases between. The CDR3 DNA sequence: TGTGCCAGCAGCCGTGCGGGTAGCGGAGAGACCCAGTACTTC. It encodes CASSRAGSGETQYF.

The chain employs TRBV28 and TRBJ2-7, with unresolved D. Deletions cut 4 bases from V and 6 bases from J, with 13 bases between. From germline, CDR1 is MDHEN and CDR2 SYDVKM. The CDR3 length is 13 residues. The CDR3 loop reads CASSSSPPGEQYF. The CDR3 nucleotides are TGTGCCAGCAGTTCATCTCCGCCGGGCGAGCAGTACTTC.

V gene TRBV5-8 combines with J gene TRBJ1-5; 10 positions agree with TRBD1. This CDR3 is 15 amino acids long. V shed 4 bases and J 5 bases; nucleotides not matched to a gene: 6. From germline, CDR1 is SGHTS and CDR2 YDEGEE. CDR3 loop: CASSPGQGSDQPQHF. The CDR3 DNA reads TGTGCCAGCAGCCCGGGACAGGGGTCGGATCAGCCCCAGCATTTT. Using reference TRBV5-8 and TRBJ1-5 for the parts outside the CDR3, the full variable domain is EAGVTQSPTHLIKTRGQQATLRCSPISGHTSVYWYQQALGLGLQFLLWYDEGEERNRGNFPPRFSGRQFPNYSSELNVNALELEDSALYLCASSPGQGSDQPQHFGDGTRLSIL.

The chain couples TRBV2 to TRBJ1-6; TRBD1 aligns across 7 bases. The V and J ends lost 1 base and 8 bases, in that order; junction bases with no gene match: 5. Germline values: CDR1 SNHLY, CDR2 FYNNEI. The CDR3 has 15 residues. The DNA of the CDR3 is TGTGCCAGCAGTGAAGGAGGGGGACAGCATTCACCCCTCCACTTT. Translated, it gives CASSEGGGQHSPLHF.

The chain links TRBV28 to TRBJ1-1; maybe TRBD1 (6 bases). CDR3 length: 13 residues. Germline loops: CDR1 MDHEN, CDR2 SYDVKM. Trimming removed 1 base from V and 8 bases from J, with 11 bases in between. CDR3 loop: CASSLLSQGEAFF. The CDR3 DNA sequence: TGTGCCAGCAGTTTATTATCTCAGGGGGAAGCTTTCTTT.

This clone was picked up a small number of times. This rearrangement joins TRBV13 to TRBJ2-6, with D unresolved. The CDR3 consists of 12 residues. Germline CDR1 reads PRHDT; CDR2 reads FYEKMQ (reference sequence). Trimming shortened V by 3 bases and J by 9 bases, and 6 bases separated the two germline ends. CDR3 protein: CASSLGNNVLTF. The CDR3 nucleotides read TGTGCCAGCAGCTTGGGCAACAACGTCCTGACTTTC.

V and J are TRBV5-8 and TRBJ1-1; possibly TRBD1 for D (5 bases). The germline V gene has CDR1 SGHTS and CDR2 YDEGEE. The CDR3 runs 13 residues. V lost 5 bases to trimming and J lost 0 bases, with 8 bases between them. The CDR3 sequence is CASSRTLNTEAFF. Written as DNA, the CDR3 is TGTGCCAGCAGTCGGACACTGAACACTGAAGCTTTCTTT.

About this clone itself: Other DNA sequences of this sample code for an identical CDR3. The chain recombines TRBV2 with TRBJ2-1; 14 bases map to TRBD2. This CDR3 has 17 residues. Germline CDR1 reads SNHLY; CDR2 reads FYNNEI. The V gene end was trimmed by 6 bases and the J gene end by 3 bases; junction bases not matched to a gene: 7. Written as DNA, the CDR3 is TGTGCCAGCAGCTACTCGGGACTAGCGGGAGTCTACAATGAGCAGTTCTTC. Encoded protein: CASSYSGLAGVYNEQFF.

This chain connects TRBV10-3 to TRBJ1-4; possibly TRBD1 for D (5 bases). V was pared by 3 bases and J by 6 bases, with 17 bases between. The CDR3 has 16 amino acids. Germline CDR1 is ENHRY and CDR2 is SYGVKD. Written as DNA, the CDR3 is TGTGCCATCAGTGATGACAGACACTCCCCCGATGAAAAACTGTTTTTT. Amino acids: CAISDDRHSPDEKLFF.

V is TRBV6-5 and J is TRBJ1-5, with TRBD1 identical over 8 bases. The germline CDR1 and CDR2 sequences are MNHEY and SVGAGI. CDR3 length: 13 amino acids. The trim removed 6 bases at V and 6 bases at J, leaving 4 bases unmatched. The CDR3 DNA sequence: TGTGCCAGCAGACAGGGGGATGCTCAGCCCCAGCATTTT. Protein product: CASRQGDAQPQHF.

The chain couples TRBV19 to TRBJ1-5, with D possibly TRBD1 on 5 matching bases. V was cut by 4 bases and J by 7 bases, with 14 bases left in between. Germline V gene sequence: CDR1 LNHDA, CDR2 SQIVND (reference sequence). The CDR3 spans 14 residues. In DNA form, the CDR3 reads TGTGCCAGTAGTAGGAGGGGCGCAGGCCAGCCCCAGCATTTT. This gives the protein CASSRRGAGQPQHF.